The clone carrying this T cell receptor (beta chain) was counted only a few times. What it binds is not known. The data were obtained in a study of T cells in Graves' hyperthyroidism and ophthalmopathy. Study-wide findings and caveats: In simple terms, a model built on 13 V-J features told ophthalmopathy apart from stable hyperthyroidism. Researchers found most expanded thyroid clonotypes above 0.001 in blood as well.

The CDR3 has 17 residues. CDR1 SGHTA and CDR2 FQGTGA come from the germline V gene. V lost 6 bases and J 5 bases, leaving 25 bases between the germline ends. Template material for amplifying TCR beta CDR3 regions consisted of RNA transcripts. The HTBI primer set was used in a first-round RT-PCR of the TCR CDR3. Each CDR3 protein is one row after TCRdb ran MiXCR on the multiplex PCR reads. The sample shows 550,000 to 700,000 distinct CDR3 sequences, 46% of them seen only once. Sequencing input: peripheral blood or thyroid tissue (not recorded which). The TCR originated in an adult woman with Graves' disease, either hyperthyroidism or ophthalmopathy (not recorded which). The V and J genes are TRBV7-3 and TRBJ2-5; no definite D call. The chain's CDR3 is CASSEGGQAPLRETQYF. The CDR3 nucleotides are TGTGCCAGCAGTGAAGGTGGCCAGGCGCCCCTCCGCGAGACCCAGTACTTC.